These T cell receptor beta chains were read from a single sample in a study of T cells in Graves' hyperthyroidism and ophthalmopathy. MiXCR was run by TCRdb on the multiplex PCR reads, yielding one entry per CDR3 protein. This sample carries around 200,000 distinct CDR3 sequences, about a sixth of them seen once, and the ten largest clones take roughly 29%. The sample consisted of blood. All receptors come from a woman aged 45-60 years with Graves' hyperthyroidism. Each CDR3 is given with its conserved first and last residue. The D gene is left open where the match is weak. Where a row states a size, it is once, few, many or the class of an expanded clone; other rows omit it.

TRBD2	TRBJ2-7	many	TRBV4-2	TGTGCCAGCAGCCAAGAGTCAGCGGGAGAGAGCTCCTACGAGCAGTACTTC	CASSQESAGESSYEQYF
.	TRBJ1-5	many	TRBV7-3	TGTGCCAGCAGCTCACAGGGTGAGGGCAATCAGCCCCAGCATTTT	CASSSQGEGNQPQHF
TRBD1	TRBJ2-1	many	TRBV3-1	TGTGCCAGCAGCCATCACCACTTCGACAGGGGGAGCTACAATGAGCAGTTCTTC	CASSHHHFDRGSYNEQFF
TRBD2	TRBJ2-5	many	TRBV10-3	TGTGCCATCGGGACTAGCGGGGAGACCCAGTACTTC	CAIGTSGETQYF
TRBD2	TRBJ2-5	many	TRBV3-1	TGTGCCAGCAGCCTGGGACTAGCGGGGGGAATGTACCAAGAGACCCAGTACTTC	CASSLGLAGGMYQETQYF
TRBD1	TRBJ1-1	.	TRBV18	TGTGCCAGCTCACAGGGGACAGCATTGAACACTGAAGCTTTCTTT	CASSQGTALNTEAFF
TRBD1	TRBJ2-2	many	TRBV7-3	TGTGCCAGCAGCTTAACTGCTTGGGACAGGGTTTCGGACACCGGGGAGCTGTTTTTT	CASSLTAWDRVSDTGELFF
TRBD1	TRBJ1-6	many	TRBV19	TGTGCCAGTAGTACCGGACAGGGGAGTTATAATTCACCCCTCCACTTT	CASSTGQGSYNSPLHF
.	TRBJ2-1	many	TRBV6-1	TGTGCCAGCAATCCCGCGCTGTCCCTAGAGCAGTTCTTC	CASNPALSLEQFF
.	TRBJ2-5	many	TRBV5-6	TGTGCCAGCAGCTTTTCAGGGGTCCCCCAAGAGACCCAGTACTTC	CASSFSGVPQETQYF
.	TRBJ2-7	.	TRBV20-1	TGCAGTGCTAGAGTTAAAGCCTCCTACGAGCAGTACTTC	CSARVKASYEQYF
TRBD1	TRBJ1-3	many	TRBV12-3/TRBV12-4	TGTGCCAGCAGTTTAAGGCGGGAACAGGGGGCAGTTGGAAACACCATATATTTT	CASSLRREQGAVGNTIYF
.	TRBJ1-2	.	TRBV4-1	TGCGCCAGCAGCCAAGATCATCGGACGGATTATGGCTACACCTTC	CASSQDHRTDYGYTF
.	TRBJ1-1	many	TRBV6-1	TGTGCCAGCAGTTACGACAGAGGGAACACTGAAGCTTTCTTT	CASSYDRGNTEAFF
.	TRBJ1-2	many	TRBV28	TGTGCCAGCAGTTTCAACAGGGTGATTAAAATTTCTGACTACGAGAACTATGGCTACACCTTC	CASSFNRVIKISDYENYGYTF
.	TRBJ2-5	many	TRBV15	TGTGCCACCAGCAGAGTAGGAGTAGAGACCCAGTACTTC	CATSRVGVETQYF
.	TRBJ2-1	.	TRBV6-5	TGTGCCAGCAGTTACCTCGGGACTCCCTTAAGCTCCTGCAATGAGCAGTTCTTC	CASSYLGTPLSSCNEQFF
TRBD2	TRBJ2-7	few	TRBV6-1	TGTGCCAGCAGTTCGCCCTCTCCTAGCGGGGGAACCTACGAGCAGTACTTC	CASSSPSPSGGTYEQYF
.	TRBJ1-6	.	TRBV12-3/TRBV12-4	TGTGCCAGCAGTGGAAACACAGGGTTCTATAATTCACCCCTCCACTTT	CASSGNTGFYNSPLHF
TRBD1	TRBJ2-6	few	TRBV6-5	TGTGCCAGCAGTCCAATCGGGACAGCTGTCTCTGGGGCCAACGTCCTGACTTTC	CASSPIGTAVSGANVLTF
.	TRBJ1-1	many	TRBV10-2	TGCGCCACAGCGGACAACACTGAAGCTTTCTTT	CATADNTEAFF
TRBD1	TRBJ2-2	.	TRBV7-3	TGTGCCAGCAGCCTAAGGGACAGCGAGGACACCGGGGAGCTGTTTTTT	CASSLRDSEDTGELFF
.	TRBJ2-1	many	TRBV7-3	TGTGCCAGCAGCCCGCTTGGCGGCGGAAACAATGAGCAGTTCTTC	CASSPLGGGNNEQFF
.	TRBJ1-2	many	TRBV7-9	TGTGCCAGCAGCTCAACGACCTCTTCGGGGTACTATGGCTACACCTTC	CASSSTTSSGYYGYTF
.	TRBJ2-1	many	TRBV5-8	TGTGCCAGCAGCTTGGTGCTGTTGAGCTCCTACAATGAGCAGTTCTTC	CASSLVLLSSYNEQFF
TRBD2	TRBJ2-7	many	TRBV19	TGTGCCAGTAGTTTGAGCGGGGACGAGCAGTACTTC	CASSLSGDEQYF
.	TRBJ1-2	many	TRBV12-3/TRBV12-4	TGTGCCAGCAGTTTGGACAGACTTTATGGCTACACCTTC	CASSLDRLYGYTF
TRBD2	TRBJ2-1	many	TRBV5-1	TGCGCCAGCAGCTTCCCCCGGACTAGCGGGTCCCCAAGCTCCTACAATGAGCAGTTCTTC	CASSFPRTSGSPSSYNEQFF
.	TRBJ2-7	few	TRBV5-6	TGTGCCAGCAGCATTAGGGGGAATTTCTACGAGCAGTACTTC	CASSIRGNFYEQYF
TRBD2	TRBJ2-3	many	TRBV6-2/TRBV6-3	TGTGCCAGCAGGCTCAGCGGGGGCACGCAGTATTTT	CASRLSGGTQYF
.	TRBJ1-4	.	TRBV7-9	TGTGCCAGCAGTCGGACGGAAGACTATGAAAAACTGTTTTTT	CASSRTEDYEKLFF
.	TRBJ1-1	.	TRBV28	TGTGCCAGCAGTTCCCCAGGACGGGGGAACACTGAAGCTTTCTTT	CASSSPGRGNTEAFF
TRBD2	TRBJ2-3	many	TRBV7-3	TGTGCCAGCAGCTTAAGGGGCCGGCGGGGGGGCACAGATACGCAGTATTTT	CASSLRGRRGGTDTQYF
.	TRBJ1-1	many	TRBV6-2/TRBV6-3	TGTGCCAGCAGTCTCCTACTCCGGGGAAGAATGAACACTGAAGCTTTCTTT	CASSLLLRGRMNTEAFF
TRBD1	TRBJ2-7	many	TRBV29-1	TGCAGCGTTGTAACGTTAATTGGACAGGGAAAGGGCGAGCAGTACTTC	CSVVTLIGQGKGEQYF
.	TRBJ1-5	many	TRBV12-3/TRBV12-4	TGTGCCAGCAGACAGGGTGGACAGCCCCAGCATTTT	CASRQGGQPQHF
.	TRBJ2-6	many	TRBV7-3	TGTGCCAGCAGCTTAACGTCAGGGAGCTCTGGGGCCAACGTCCTGACTTTC	CASSLTSGSSGANVLTF
TRBD1	TRBJ2-7	.	TRBV12-3/TRBV12-4	TGTGCCAGCAAGGGGACAGTCGAGAGCGAGCAGTACTTC	CASKGTVESEQYF
.	TRBJ1-6	many	TRBV6-5	TGTGCCAGCAGTTACTTAGGGTCCGATTCACCCCTCCACTTT	CASSYLGSDSPLHF
.	TRBJ1-2	.	TRBV7-2	TGTGCCAGCAGCATACCCGGGGCGGGAGGCTACACCTTC	CASSIPGAGGYTF
.	TRBJ2-1	many	TRBV6-2/TRBV6-3	TGTGCCAGCAGTTACTGGGGCGGGCGGGCCTACAATGAGCAGTTCTTC	CASSYWGGRAYNEQFF
.	TRBJ1-1	many	TRBV3-1	TGTGCCAGCAGCAGAGGCGGGGGGTTCGTGAACACTGAAGCTTTCTTT	CASSRGGGFVNTEAFF
.	TRBJ1-5	many	TRBV7-9	TGTGCCAGCAGCTTAGGACCGCTAAATCAGCCCCAGCATTTT	CASSLGPLNQPQHF
.	TRBJ1-2	many	TRBV3-1	TGTGCCAGCAGCCCCTTGGCGGCAGGGGTGGATTATGGCTACACCTTC	CASSPLAAGVDYGYTF
.	TRBJ2-5	many	TRBV28	TGTGCCAGCAGTTTATTCGCTAGGGCCCAAGAGACCCAGTACTTC	CASSLFARAQETQYF
.	TRBJ2-3	many	TRBV11-2	TGTGCCAGCAGCTTAGTTTTTGGGACGGCAGATACGCAGTATTTT	CASSLVFGTADTQYF
TRBD2	TRBJ2-2	many	TRBV6-2/TRBV6-3	TGTGCCAGCAGCCAAAGAGGGACTAGCGGGAACACCGGGGAGCTGTTTTTT	CASSQRGTSGNTGELFF
TRBD2	TRBJ2-7	.	TRBV11-3	TGTGCCAGCAGTTTAACTAGCGGGAAACACGAGCAGTACTTC	CASSLTSGKHEQYF
.	TRBJ2-7	many	TRBV18	TGTGCCAGCTCACCACACAGGGACGAGCAGTACTTC	CASSPHRDEQYF
.	TRBJ2-7	many	TRBV9	TGTGCCAGCAGCCCATGGGGCAGCTACGAGCAGTACTTC	CASSPWGSYEQYF
.	TRBJ2-3	many	TRBV18	TGTGCCAGCTCACCGAGCCGAGCAGATACGCAGTATTTT	CASSPSRADTQYF
.	TRBJ1-5	.	TRBV7-7	TGTGCTAGCAGCTCCCAAATGGGGCAGCCCCAGCATTTT	CASSSQMGQPQHF
TRBD1	TRBJ1-5	many	TRBV7-2	TGTGCCAGCAGCTTACTGTCGGGACAGGGGGCACAGCCCCAGCATTTT	CASSLLSGQGAQPQHF
TRBD1	TRBJ1-5	many	TRBV19	TGTGCCAGTAGTATCTGGCAGGGGGGTAATCAGCCCCAGCATTTT	CASSIWQGGNQPQHF
TRBD2	TRBJ2-1	few	TRBV9	TGTGCCAGCAGCGTCGGCGCGGGACTATTATACAATGAGCAGTTCTTC	CASSVGAGLLYNEQFF
TRBD1	TRBJ1-1	many	TRBV19	TGTGCCAGTAGTCCACTGGGACAGGGGTACACTGAAGCTTTCTTT	CASSPLGQGYTEAFF